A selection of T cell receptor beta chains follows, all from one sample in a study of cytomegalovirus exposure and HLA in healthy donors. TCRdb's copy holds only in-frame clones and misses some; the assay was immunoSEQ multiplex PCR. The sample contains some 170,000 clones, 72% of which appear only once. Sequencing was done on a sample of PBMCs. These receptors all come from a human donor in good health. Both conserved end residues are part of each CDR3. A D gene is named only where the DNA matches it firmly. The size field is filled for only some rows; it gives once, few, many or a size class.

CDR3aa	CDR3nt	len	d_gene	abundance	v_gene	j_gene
CASSLSGQDPYNEQFF	TGTGCCAGCAGCTTGTCGGGACAGGACCCTTACAATGAGCAGTTCTTC	16	TRBD1	-	TRBV11-2	TRBJ2-1
CASSRGLAGGTGELFF	TGTGCCAGCAGCCGGGGACTAGCGGGGGGAACCGGGGAGCTGTTTTTT	16	TRBD2	-	TRBV7-3	TRBJ2-2
CASSQLAGGGTDTQYF	TGCGCCAGCAGCCAACTAGCGGGGGGGGGAACAGATACGCAGTATTTT	16	TRBD2	-	TRBV4-3	TRBJ2-3
CASSQTGIYGYTF	TGTGCCAGCAGCCAGACAGGGATCTATGGCTACACCTTC	13	TRBD1	few	TRBV9	TRBJ1-2
CASSLFYRGIADTQYF	TGTGCCAGCAGTTTATTCTACCGGGGGATAGCGGATACGCAGTATTTT	16	-	-	TRBV28	TRBJ2-3
CASSLRTGASNQPQHF	TGTGCCAGCAGCCTAAGGACAGGGGCTAGCAATCAGCCCCAGCATTTT	16	TRBD1	-	TRBV7-2	TRBJ1-5
CAISESGQDYGYTF	TGTGCCATCAGTGAGTCTGGACAGGATTATGGCTACACCTTC	14	TRBD1	-	TRBV10-3	TRBJ1-2
CASSWGVGYNSPLHF	TGTGCCAGTAGTTGGGGGGTTGGCTATAATTCACCCCTCCACTTT	15	-	once	TRBV19	TRBJ1-6
CASSQRSGGASTDTQYF	TGCGCCAGCAGCCAGCGCTCCGGGGGGGCGAGCACAGATACGCAGTATTTT	17	TRBD2	-	TRBV4-3	TRBJ2-3
CASSLSDYEQYF	TGTGCCAGCAGCTTATCCGACTACGAGCAGTACTTC	12	-	-	TRBV7-9	TRBJ2-7
CASSKSTSGGTDTQYF	TGTGCCAGTAGTAAATCGACTAGCGGCGGCACAGATACGCAGTATTTT	16	TRBD2	once	TRBV19	TRBJ2-3
CASSEARGTRGNEQFF	TGTGCCAGCAGTGAAGCGCGGGGGACACGGGGCAATGAGCAGTTCTTC	16	-	-	TRBV2	TRBJ2-1
CASSERLAGGTDTQYF	TGTGCCAGCAGCGAAAGACTAGCGGGGGGTACAGATACGCAGTATTTT	16	TRBD2	-	TRBV2	TRBJ2-3
CASSLESNSYNEQFF	TGTGCCAGCAGCTTAGAGTCTAATTCCTACAATGAGCAGTTCTTC	15	-	-	TRBV13	TRBJ2-1
CASSTWDREYEQYF	TGTGCCAGCAGTACCTGGGACAGGGAATACGAGCAGTACTTC	14	TRBD1	-	TRBV6-6	TRBJ2-7
CASSLGALDEQYF	TGTGCCAGCAGCTTAGGGGCATTAGACGAGCAGTACTTC	13	-	-	TRBV5-5	TRBJ2-7
CASSVTDTEAFF	TGTGCCAGCAGTGTGACAGACACTGAAGCTTTCTTT	12	-	-	TRBV2	TRBJ1-1
CASSVTGEDTQYF	TGTGCCAGCAGCGTTACAGGGGAAGATACGCAGTATTTT	13	TRBD1	few	TRBV9	TRBJ2-3
CASSLALTRGGAYNEQFF	TGTGCCAGCAGCTTGGCTCTCACCCGGGGGGGCGCTTACAATGAGCAGTTCTTC	18	TRBD2	-	TRBV5-8	TRBJ2-1
CASSLQGPYEQYF	TGTGCCAGCAGCTTACAGGGCCCCTACGAGCAGTACTTC	13	-	-	TRBV7-9	TRBJ2-7
CASSLGRGRSEAFF	TGCGCCAGCAGCCTGGGGAGGGGGCGGAGTGAAGCTTTCTTT	14	TRBD1	-	TRBV5-1	TRBJ1-1
CASSGTGEYGYTF	TGTGCCAGCAGCGGGACAGGGGAGTATGGCTACACCTTC	13	TRBD1	-	TRBV9	TRBJ1-2
CASSSTSGGAGDEQFF	TGTGCCAGCAGTAGCACTAGCGGGGGGGCCGGGGATGAGCAGTTCTTC	16	TRBD2	few	TRBV2	TRBJ2-1
CASSLWGGSDGYTF	TGTGCCAGCAGTTTATGGGGGGGGTCGGATGGCTACACCTTC	14	-	-	TRBV27	TRBJ1-2
CASSLYSWDRGRYEQYF	TGTGCCAGCAGCTTATATTCGTGGGACAGGGGGCGCTACGAGCAGTACTTC	17	TRBD1	-	TRBV7-8	TRBJ2-7
CASSPGFRHGYTF	TGTGCCAGCAGCCCAGGGTTTAGACATGGCTACACCTTC	13	-	-	TRBV7-9	TRBJ1-2
CASSPNGLPAQVFF	TGTGCCAGCTCACCAAATGGCCTCCCAGCTCAGGTGTTTTTT	14	-	-	TRBV18	TRBJ1-4
CATSRGRRGLYEQYF	TGTGCCACCAGCAGAGGGCGCAGGGGCCTCTACGAGCAGTACTTC	15	-	few	TRBV15	TRBJ2-7
CASSLPGTGEQPQHF	TGTGCCAGCAGCTTACCTGGGACAGGGGAGCAGCCCCAGCATTTT	15	TRBD1	once	TRBV7-9	TRBJ1-5
CASSVQGADYGYTF	TGTGCCAGCAGCGTACAGGGGGCAGACTATGGCTACACCTTC	14	TRBD1	-	TRBV9	TRBJ1-2
CASSSPGNEQFF	TGTGCCAGCAGCTCGCCAGGCAATGAGCAGTTCTTC	12	-	-	TRBV7-8	TRBJ2-1
CAWSTLLTGDTEAFF	TGTGCCTGGAGTACCCTCCTCACAGGGGACACTGAAGCTTTCTTT	15	TRBD1	-	TRBV30	TRBJ1-1
CASSVAYRGTDTQYF	TGTGCCAGCAGTGTCGCGTACAGGGGGACAGATACGCAGTATTTT	15	TRBD1	-	TRBV2	TRBJ2-3
CASSLDNQETQYF	TGTGCCAGCAGCTTGGACAATCAAGAGACCCAGTACTTC	13	-	-	TRBV5-4	TRBJ2-5
CASSTLLRQWHEQYF	TGTGCCAGCAGCACGCTACTCAGACAGTGGCACGAGCAGTACTTC	15	-	-	TRBV7-2	TRBJ2-7
CASSSGSRGLNTEAFF	TGTGCCAGCAGCTCCGGCAGTAGGGGCCTTAACACTGAAGCTTTCTTT	16	-	-	TRBV7-2	TRBJ1-1
CATQLTSGSNEQFF	TGTGCCACCCAGTTGACTAGCGGGTCGAATGAGCAGTTCTTC	14	TRBD2	-	TRBV15	TRBJ2-1
CASNSDRISDPGNEKLFF	TGTGCCAGCAACTCGGACAGGATTTCGGACCCCGGTAATGAAAAACTGTTTTTT	18	TRBD1	-	TRBV11-2	TRBJ1-4
CASSLAGREGQFF	TGTGCCAGCAGCTTGGCCGGGCGGGAGGGGCAGTTCTTC	13	TRBD2	-	TRBV5-6	TRBJ2-1
CASSIQGAGQPQHF	TGTGCCAGCAGTATTCAGGGGGCGGGCCAGCCCCAGCATTTT	14	TRBD1	once	TRBV27	TRBJ1-5
CATRGVGEKLFF	TGTGCCACCCGGGGAGTTGGAGAAAAACTGTTTTTT	12	-	once	TRBV10-3	TRBJ1-4
CASSPTTTSGIYEQYF	TGCGCCAGCAGCCCCACAACGACTAGCGGTATCTACGAGCAGTACTTC	16	TRBD2	once	TRBV4-1	TRBJ2-7
CASTETTGLYGYTF	TGCGCCAGCACTGAAACGACAGGGCTCTATGGCTACACCTTC	14	TRBD1	-	TRBV5-1	TRBJ1-2
CASSQSVRTGLDVYNSPLHF	TGCGCCAGCAGTCAATCCGTCCGGACAGGGCTCGATGTATATAATTCACCCCTCCACTTT	20	TRBD1	-	TRBV23-1	TRBJ1-6
CAWRGGTYGYTF	TGTGCCTGGAGGGGGGGGACATATGGCTACACCTTC	12	-	-	TRBV30	TRBJ1-2
CARLGGEGIYGYTF	TGTGCCAGACTAGGAGGGGAGGGGATCTATGGCTACACCTTC	14	-	-	TRBV2	TRBJ1-2
CASSQGSGARNEQFF	TGCGCCAGCAGCCAAGGTAGCGGGGCGAGGAATGAGCAGTTCTTC	15	TRBD2	-	TRBV4-3	TRBJ2-1
CASSDFRSAGELFF	TGTGCCAGCAGCGATTTCCGGTCCGCCGGGGAGCTGTTTTTT	14	-	-	TRBV9	TRBJ2-2
CASSPRTDLDTGELFF	TGTGCCAGCTCACCCCGGACAGATCTAGACACCGGGGAGCTGTTTTTT	16	-	-	TRBV18	TRBJ2-2
CASSRTSGDYSGNTIYF	TGTGCCAGCAGCCGGACCTCAGGGGACTACTCTGGAAACACCATATATTTT	17	-	-	TRBV14	TRBJ1-3
CASSIDHGTTLGDTEAFF	TGTGCCAGTAGTATAGATCATGGGACAACTCTCGGGGACACTGAAGCTTTCTTT	18	-	-	TRBV19	TRBJ1-1
CASSADRGPDTEAFF	TGTGCCAGTAGTGCCGACAGGGGGCCAGACACTGAAGCTTTCTTT	15	TRBD1	few	TRBV19	TRBJ1-1
CASSQDSPASGGRNSPLHF	TGCGCCAGCAGCCAAGATAGTCCGGCGTCAGGGGGACGTAATTCACCCCTCCACTTT	19	TRBD1	-	TRBV4-1	TRBJ1-6
CASSQDPGENYGYTF	TGCGCCAGCAGCCAAGATCCAGGGGAGAACTATGGCTACACCTTC	15	-	-	TRBV4-1	TRBJ1-2
CASSLLREGGFVGETQYF	TGTGCCAGCAGCCTCCTCCGGGAGGGGGGATTTGTTGGAGAGACCCAGTACTTC	18	TRBD2	-	TRBV7-9	TRBJ2-5
CASSSRDRVNNEQFF	TGCGCCAGCAGCTCCCGGGACAGGGTGAACAATGAGCAGTTCTTC	15	TRBD1	-	TRBV5-1	TRBJ2-1
CASSGGRGETQYF	TGTGCCAGCAGCGGGGGCCGCGGGGAGACCCAGTACTTC	13	-	-	TRBV7-2	TRBJ2-5